This T cell receptor beta chain originates from a study of T cells after yellow fever vaccination. About the research overall: Preparation of the low-cell-number fractions used SMART-Seq v4 Ultra Low Input. General study points: Clones from primary vaccination mostly reappeared after the booster (96% CD4, approximately 86% CD8). Peak timing came faster in the weaker secondary response, day 5 versus 15.

The CDR3 totals 14 residues. With 3 bases removed from V and 8 bases from J, the gap between germline ends came to 14 bases. Germline lookup yields CDR1 SGHVS and CDR2 FNYEAQ. To note about this clonotype: Its matching antigen is unknown.

It was through 5'RACE template switching that TCR cDNA was made, with a universal primer site and UMIs added. TCRdb analysed the 5' RACE reads with MiXCR anew, one entry per CDR3 protein. The sample consists of 300,000 to 400,000 distinct CDR3 sequences, approximately 4.2% of them appearing once. The gene calls are TRBV7-6 and TRBJ2-1, with D perhaps matching TRBD2 (5 bases). The sample in question was PBMCs, obtained 5 days after the yellow fever booster vaccination. This clonotype was obtained from a man aged 18-30 years who received the YFV17D yellow fever vaccine. The CDR3 region is CASSLGAVAYEQFF. The DNA of the CDR3 is TGTGCCAGCAGCTTGGGAGCGGTCGCCTATGAGCAGTTCTTC.